This TCR beta chain was found in a study of T cells in Graves' hyperthyroidism and ophthalmopathy (dated by TCRdb to the late 2010s). Turning to the overall study: Peripheral blood was collected at initial diagnosis, before any treatment. Whether ophthalmopathy could be predicted prospectively was tested in an independent validation cohort made up of under 20 hyperthyroidism patients plus 17 patients who later progressed to ophthalmopathy. Once sampling was done, hyperthyroidism patients were given methimazole at a starting dose of 30 mg daily, whereas ophthalmopathy patients were given high-dose intravenous methylprednisolone. The approximately 98 discovery patients were randomly divided into training and test sets at a 7:3 ratio. The study also compared thyroid tissue and blood T-cell repertoires from more than five Graves' hyperthyroidism patients. A discovery cohort of about a hundred patients, approximately 45 with Graves' ophthalmopathy and 55 to 60 with stable Graves' hyperthyroidism, was used to find distinguishing TCR V-J signatures. The paper describes TCR Vbeta CDR3 sequencing of 120 to 150 peripheral blood samples, made up of approximately 40 ophthalmopathy patients, roughly 80 hyperthyroidism patients and roughly 17 progressor patients.

TCR beta CDR3 regions were amplified from RNA transcripts. The first round of RT-PCR for the TCR CDR3 was performed with the HTBI primer set and the Qiagen OneStep RT-PCR kit. The libraries were constructed in a second round of multiplex PCR and then size-selected and purified. Paired-end sequencing of the libraries was performed with 100 bp reads on an Illumina HiSeq2000. Per the authors' processing: Raw data were processed with SOAPnuke, discarding reads with adapters, uncalled bases, mean Phred below 15, or no exact constant-primer or identifier match. High-quality paired reads were merged with COPE v1.2.5, and unique nucleotide sequences were defined as clonotypes. MiTCR v1.1 was used to align clonotypes to the IMGT TRBV, TRBD and TRBJ reference segments. The analysis was restricted to V-J combinations with a frequency above 0.0001, which together covered roughly 99% of the repertoires. The TCS score was defined as F50 (clonal expansion) divided by E x V (chaos), with BLOSUM62-based TCRdist calculated between CDR3 peptides within each V-J. Welch's t-statistics and random forest reduced roughly 530 V-J features to under 15, which were used in a naive Bayes classifier (R e1071). Clones were called with MiXCR by TCRdb after fastp trimmed the public reads at Q25, and only in-frame beta chains were retained. Rows with one shared CDR3 protein collapse into an entry with the most common genes and DNA. TCRdb, not the original authors, processed these V and J calls. Across this sample there are a few hundred thousand distinct CDR3 sequences, with about 16% seen only once. 2.5% to 4% of the sample rests with the top ten.

The CDR3 has 15 amino acids, counting the end cysteine and phenylalanine. CDR3 DNA only is kept here, 45 bases in frame from base 1. At the junction V is shortened by 4 bases and J by 1 base, with 13 bases in between. CDR1 and CDR2, per the germline V gene, are SGHTA and FQGTGA. Study-wide conclusions, independent of this receptor: Blood samples also contained most of the expanded thyroid clonotypes (frequency above 0.001), which suggests that blood repertoires may reflect thyroid immune responses. Ophthalmopathy was separated from stable hyperthyroidism by a 13 V-J signature model, with around 90% sensitivity and about 84% specificity obtained in cross-validation and 80%/75% obtained in testing. In validation, the model predicted progression to ophthalmopathy with roughly 70% sensitivity and around 72% specificity, a median of 6.5 months before onset. No statistical method was used to fix the sample size in advance, and group allocation was not hidden from the investigators.

This clonotype was counted at least ten times. It lacks a known antigen. Base-call qualities are not available, and no considerably larger clone is one nucleotide away. Moderately to severely active disease, a Clinical Activity Score of at least 3, a NOSPECS grade of at least 4, and a duration under 3 months were present in ophthalmopathy patients. The study excluded patients with uncontrolled infections, other autoimmune diseases, pregnancy or lactation. Diagnoses were established on the basis of clinical symptoms, serum thyroxine and TRAb, thyroid ultrasound, and orbital computed tomography. Ficoll-Paque density gradient centrifugation was used to isolate PBMCs from around 10 ml of fresh peripheral blood. Trizol reagent was used to extract total RNA, and RNA quality was then checked on an Agilent 2100 Bioanalyzer.

The clonotype originates from a woman between 35 and 50 years old with Graves' ophthalmopathy. The receptor chain draws on TRBV7-3 and TRBJ1-1; matching of 5 bases hints at TRBD1 as the D gene. Sequenced sample: blood. The DNA sequence is as follows: TGTGCCAGCAGCTCGGGACGTGGCCGGAACACTGAAGCTTTCTTT. Its coded protein is CASSSGRGRNTEAFF.